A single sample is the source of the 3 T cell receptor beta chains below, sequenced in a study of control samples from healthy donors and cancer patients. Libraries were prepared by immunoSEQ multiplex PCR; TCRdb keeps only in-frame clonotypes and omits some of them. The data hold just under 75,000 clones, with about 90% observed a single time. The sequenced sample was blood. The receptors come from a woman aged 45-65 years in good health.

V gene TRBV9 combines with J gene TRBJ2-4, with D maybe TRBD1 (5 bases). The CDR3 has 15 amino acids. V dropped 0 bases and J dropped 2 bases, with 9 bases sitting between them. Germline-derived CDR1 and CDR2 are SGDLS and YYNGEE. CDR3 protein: CASSVGPGTKNIQYF. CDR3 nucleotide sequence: TGTGCCAGCAGCGTAGGGCCAGGGACCAAAAACATTCAGTACTTC.

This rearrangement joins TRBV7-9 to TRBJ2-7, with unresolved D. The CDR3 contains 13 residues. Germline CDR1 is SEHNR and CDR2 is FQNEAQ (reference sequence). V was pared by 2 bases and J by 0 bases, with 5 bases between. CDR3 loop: CASSLPSSYEQYF. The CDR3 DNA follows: TGTGCCAGCAGCTTACCTAGCTCCTACGAGCAGTACTTC.

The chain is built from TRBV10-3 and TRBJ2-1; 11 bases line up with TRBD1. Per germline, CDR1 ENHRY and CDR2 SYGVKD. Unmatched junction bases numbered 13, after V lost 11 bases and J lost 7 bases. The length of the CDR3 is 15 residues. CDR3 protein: CAASTGTGGWNEQFF. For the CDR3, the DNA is TGTGCCGCATCAACCGGGACAGGGGGATGGAATGAGCAGTTCTTC.